What follows are 29 T cell receptor beta chains derived from one specimen sequenced in a study of cytomegalovirus exposure and HLA in healthy donors. The PCR contained 60 Vbeta and 13 Jbeta primers. Assay used: immunoSEQ multiplex PCR; TCRdb lists only in-frame clones, some missing. The data contain some 200,000 clones, over 60% of them singletons. Source material: PBMCs. These receptors were collected from a man between 18 and 35 years old in good health and CMV-seronegative.

This clone appeared once. This CDR3 is also generated by other DNA sequences in the sample. The chain uses TRBV2 and TRBJ1-5; D is undetermined. This CDR3 has 11 residues. The germline CDR1 and CDR2 sequences are SNHLY and FYNNEI. Trimming left V 6 bases short and J 4 bases short, with 4 bases between. In nucleotides, the CDR3 is TGTGCCAGCAGCTTGAATCAGCCCCAGCATTTT. Protein sequence: CASSLNQPQHF.

This clone was counted only a few times. The chain couples TRBV6-5 to TRBJ1-1, with no clear D. CDR1 MNHEY and CDR2 SVGAGI come from the germline V gene. Trimming removed 2 bases at V and 8 bases at J, with 15 bases between. This CDR3 contains 14 residues. The DNA for the CDR3 is TGTGCCAGCAGTTACAATCGGGCGGGGATGGAAGCTTTCTTT. Its translation: CASSYNRAGMEAFF.

This clone has a handful of counts. This chain joins TRBV27 and TRBJ2-2, with 7 bases fitting TRBD1. The germline V gene encodes CDR1 MNHEY and CDR2 SMNVEV (reference sequence). CDR3 length: 15 amino acids. The V segment lost 3 bases and the J segment 5 bases; nucleotides outside the gene matches: 6. The CDR3 region has the DNA TGTGCCAGCAGTTTTTACGGGACAGAGACCGGGGAGCTGTTTTTT. As protein: CASSFYGTETGELFF.

The rearrangement links TRBV25-1 to TRBJ1-1; 8 positions agree with TRBD1. The CDR3 runs 15 residues. V lost 2 bases, J lost 5 bases, and 7 bases stayed unmatched. Germline CDR1 is MGHDK and CDR2 is SYGVNS. CDR3 coding DNA: TGTGCCAGCAGTGAAGGGGGGACAGGAGGGACTGAAGCTTTCTTT. It codes for CASSEGGTGGTEAFF.

Comment on this clone: Mismatch with germline at one junction end may stem from a read error. This chain links TRBV7-9 with TRBJ2-3; 12 bases are a match to TRBD2. There are 17 residues in the CDR3. Germline V gives CDR1 SEHNR, CDR2 FQNEAQ (reference sequence). The DNA for the CDR3 is TGTTCCAGCAGCTTCGCGGGGCTAGCGGGAGGGAAAGATACGCAGTATTTT. Translation: CSSSFAGLAGGKDTQYF.

This chain joins TRBV10-1 and TRBJ2-7, with TRBD2 identical over 9 bases. Germline CDR1 WNHNN, CDR2 SYGVQD (reference sequence). Losses at the gene ends were 8 bases for V and 4 bases for J; bases not matched to a gene: 15. The CDR3 contains 16 residues. The CDR3 DNA reads as TGCGCCAGCGTTCAGGCTAGCGGGGCAGAGTTTTACGAGCAGTACTTC. This sequence encodes CASVQASGAEFYEQYF.

The genes are TRBV14 and TRBJ2-5, with D possibly being TRBD1 (5 bases). CDR3 length: 18 amino acids. Trimming removed 4 bases from V and 0 bases from J, with 21 bases in between. Germline CDR1 SGHDN, CDR2 FVKESK. The CDR3 coding sequence is TGTGCCAGCAGCCTACCTAGAAGGGGCAGAGCGTACCAAGAGACCCAGTACTTC. This codes for CASSLPRRGRAYQETQYF.

The chain recombines TRBV5-5 with TRBJ2-1; 8 bases match TRBD1. CDR3 length equals 14 residues. Germline trimming cut 4 bases from V and 6 bases from J; bases unmatched to any gene: 6. CDR1 is SGHKS, CDR2 YYEKEE, per germline (reference sequence). Here the CDR3 reads CASSTGTGFNEQFF. In DNA form, the CDR3 reads TGTGCCAGCAGCACCGGGACAGGCTTCAATGAGCAGTTCTTC.

The chain recombines TRBV27 with TRBJ2-7; 7 bases fit TRBD1. V shed 7 bases, J shed 7 bases, and the junction held 16 bases outside the gene matches. Germline CDR1 and CDR2: MNHEY and SMNVEV (reference sequence). The CDR3 covers 15 residues. As DNA, the CDR3 is TGTGCCAGCATGGGTAGCGTGACAGGGCCTGGGGAGCAGTACTTC. Translation: CASMGSVTGPGEQYF.

The chain links TRBV7-8 to TRBJ2-5; tentative D call: TRBD2 (7 bases). The CDR3 is 15 residues long. Trimming took off 5 bases at V and 11 bases at J, with 24 bases between the two ends. The germline V gene has CDR1 SGHVS and CDR2 FQNEAQ. DNA of the CDR3: TGTGCCAGCAGCCCATGGAGCGGGACATTGGGGGAGCAGTACTTC. Translation gives CASSPWSGTLGEQYF.

As DNA, the CDR3 is TGTGCCAGCAGTCCGTTCAGGTTCAAGTTCTTC. This gives the protein CASSPFRFKFF. V usage is TRBV7-8 and J usage is TRBJ2-1; D not resolved. The V end was cut by 6 bases, the J end by 14 bases, with 14 bases between. The length of the CDR3 is 11 residues. Per the germline V gene, CDR1 is SGHVS and CDR2 is FQNEAQ.

The chain uses TRBV6-5 and TRBJ1-2; 8 bases fit TRBD1. Per the germline V gene, CDR1 is MNHEY and CDR2 is SVGAGI. The CDR3 contains 13 residues. V trimming: 7 bases; J trimming: 8 bases; junction bases outside the gene matches: 9. The CDR3, as DNA: TGTGCCAGCAATGGACAGGGAAGGGGCGGCTACACCTTC. Its protein product is CASNGQGRGGYTF.

This clone has more than one count but fewer than ten. The chain has TRBV6-5 and TRBJ2-7, with 7 bases fitting TRBD1. This CDR3 has 13 residues. Trimming took 4 bases from V and 3 from J; bases not matched to a gene: 3. Per the germline V gene, CDR1 is MNHEY and CDR2 is SVGAGI. CDR3 protein: CASSSTGDYEQYF. In DNA form, the CDR3 reads TGTGCCAGCAGTTCTACAGGGGACTACGAGCAGTACTTC.

The chain's CDR3 is CAISVGQGNGEQYF. The CDR3 coding sequence is TGTGCCATCAGTGTAGGACAGGGTAATGGCGAGCAGTACTTC. The chain employs TRBV10-3 and TRBJ2-7; 8 bases fit TRBD1. The CDR3 has 14 amino acids. V shed 4 bases, J shed 6 bases, and the junction held 8 bases outside the gene matches. CDR1 and CDR2 (germline): ENHRY, SYGVKD.

This chain joins TRBV28 and TRBJ2-7; possibly TRBD2 for D (7 bases). The V end was cut by 8 bases, the J end by 0 bases, with 17 bases between. The CDR3 sequence is 15 residues long. In germline, CDR1 is MDHEN, CDR2 SYDVKM. CDR3 DNA sequence: TGTGCCAGCCTAAAAGGGGGGGAGAGCTCCTACGAGCAGTACTTC. Translated: CASLKGGESSYEQYF.

The rearrangement uses TRBV29-1 and TRBJ2-7; D is ambiguous. The CDR3 loop spans 13 amino acids. The germline V gene has CDR1 SQVTM and CDR2 ANQGSEA. V dropped 7 bases and J dropped 1 base, with 14 bases sitting between them. The CDR3 DNA is TGCAGCGCTGTGGAAGACTGGTCCTACGAGCAGTACTTC. Residues: CSAVEDWSYEQYF.

At least ten counts were recorded for this clone. The chain combines TRBV19 with TRBJ2-7; 9 positions agree with TRBD1. CDR3 size: 14 residues. CDR1 and CDR2 from the germline V gene are LNHDA and SQIVND (reference sequence). V lost 6 bases, J lost 5 bases, and 8 bases stayed unmatched. The CDR3 region has the DNA TGTGCCAGTAGCGACCAGGGACAGGGTAACGAGCAGTACTTC. Encoded protein: CASSDQGQGNEQYF.

This sequence joins TRBV25-1 and TRBJ2-7; the match to TRBD1 covers 8 bases. Germline CDR1 reads MGHDK; CDR2 reads SYGVNS. V lost 7 bases, J lost 5 bases, and 7 bases stayed unmatched. The CDR3 spans 13 residues. The CDR3 coding sequence is TGTGCCAGCAACCCAGGGGGCGCGGACGAGCAGTACTTC. Its translation: CASNPGGADEQYF.

The CDR3 reads CASSYSGQGYEQYF. CDR3 DNA sequence: TGTGCCAGCAGTTACTCCGGGCAGGGGTACGAGCAGTACTTC. The rearrangement joins TRBV6-5 to TRBJ2-7, with D perhaps TRBD1 (6 bases). Germline V gene sequence: CDR1 MNHEY, CDR2 SVGAGI. CDR3 length: 14 amino acids. Trimming stripped 0 bases from V and 4 bases from J, with 10 bases between.

The V gene is TRBV28, the J gene TRBJ1-5, with D hard to call. Trimming shortened V by 2 bases and J by 6 bases, and 8 bases separated the two germline ends. Germline values: CDR1 MDHEN, CDR2 SYDVKM. The CDR3 extends over 13 amino acids. The CDR3 coding sequence is TGTGCCAGCAGTTTACGGGGTACTCAGCCCCAGCATTTT. Translating gives CASSLRGTQPQHF.

This clone was recorded a few times. This chain connects TRBV7-6 to TRBJ2-7; the match to TRBD2 covers 9 bases. This CDR3 comprises 15 residues. The V and J ends lost 1 base and 5 bases, in that order; junction bases with no gene match: 6. Per the germline V gene, CDR1 is SGHVS and CDR2 is FNYEAQ. CDR3 bases: TGTGCCAGCAGCTTAGTGTCTAGCGGGATCAACGAGCAGTACTTC. Translating gives CASSLVSSGINEQYF.

This clone was observed a single time. The genes are TRBV10-1 and TRBJ2-3; D remains ambiguous. Germline-derived CDR1 and CDR2 are WNHNN and SYGVQD (reference sequence). Trimming pared 6 bases from V and 1 base from J, leaving 8 bases between. This CDR3 has 13 amino acids. CDR3 amino acids: CASRSDGTDTQYF. CDR3 DNA: TGCGCCAGCAGGAGTGATGGCACAGATACGCAGTATTTT.

The chain carries TRBV7-6 and TRBJ2-1; D is unclear. The V end was cut by 0 bases, the J end by 0 bases, with 9 bases between. The CDR3 totals 16 residues. Germline values: CDR1 SGHVS, CDR2 FNYEAQ. CDR3 protein: CASSLAAASSYNEQFF. The CDR3 DNA sequence: TGTGCCAGCAGCTTAGCGGCAGCGAGCTCCTACAATGAGCAGTTCTTC. The whole variable domain, remainder taken from reference TRBV7-6 and TRBJ2-1, is GAGVSQSPRYKVTKRGQDVALRCDPISGHVSLYWYRQALGQGPEFLTYFNYEAQQDKSGLPNDRFSAERPEGSISTLTIQRTEQRDSAMYRCASSLAAASSYNEQFFGPGTRLTVL.

A note on this clone: This sample includes further DNA sequences coding for the same CDR3. V usage is TRBV14 and J usage is TRBJ1-2; D not resolved. V was shortened by 4 bases and J by 4 bases, with 10 bases between the two germline ends. The germline CDR1 and CDR2 sequences are SGHDN and FVKESK. The CDR3 spans 13 residues. The CDR3 DNA reads TGTGCCAGCAGCCGGGAGGGAAGCTATGGCTACACCTTC. It yields the protein CASSREGSYGYTF.

The rearrangement joins TRBV5-6 to TRBJ2-7, with TRBD1 as a possible D gene (6 bases). Between the trimmed V and J ends, which lost 2 bases and 3 bases, there was a span of 15 bases. The CDR3 runs 15 residues. Germline V gene lookup returns CDR1 SGHDT and CDR2 YYEEEE. CDR3 sequence reads: CASSFKSLQGYEQYF. The CDR3 DNA reads as TGTGCCAGCAGCTTTAAAAGTTTACAGGGCTACGAGCAGTACTTC.

The chain is built from TRBV4-2 and TRBJ2-1; weak D call: TRBD2 (5 bases). This CDR3 comprises 16 residues. CDR1 is LGHNA, CDR2 YNFKEQ, per germline. Trimming cost V 0 bases and J 9 bases, with 18 bases left between them. CDR3 amino acids: CASSQDLSGLAFEQFF. The CDR3, as DNA: TGTGCCAGCAGCCAAGATCTTTCAGGTCTAGCCTTTGAGCAGTTCTTC.

About this clone: One junction end disagrees with the germline gene, perhaps due to a read error. V and J are TRBV15 and TRBJ2-7; 7 bases fit TRBD1. Germline CDR1 and CDR2: LNHNV and YYDKDF (reference sequence). This CDR3 has 15 residues. The chain's CDR3 is CAASRGQDLSYEQYF. The DNA for the CDR3 is TGTGCCGCCAGCAGAGGACAGGACTTGTCCTACGAGCAGTACTTC. The full variable domain, in which reference TRBV15 and TRBJ2-7 provide the parts outside the CDR3, is DAMVIQNPRYQVTQFGKPVTLSCSQTLNHNVMYWYQQKSSQAPKLLFHYYDKDFNNEADTPDNFQSRRPNTSFCFLDIRSPGLGDTAMYLCAASRGQDLSYEQYFGPGTRLTVT.

As regards this clone: A junction end diverges from the germline sequence, so it may reflect a read error. This rearrangement joins TRBV7-8 to TRBJ2-7; maybe TRBD1 (6 bases). This CDR3 has 12 amino acids. The germline V gene has CDR1 SGHVS and CDR2 FQNEAQ. The CDR3 region is CASSHLGGSPIF. As DNA, the CDR3 is TGTGCCAGCAGCCACCTTGGGGGCAGTCCTATATTC.

The gene calls are TRBV11-3 and TRBJ2-7, with 7 positions matching TRBD1. The CDR3 runs to 13 residues. Germline V gene sequence: CDR1 SGHNT, CDR2 YENEEA. J gave up 4 bases and V 0 bases, and 0 bases lay outside the gene matches. The CDR3 loop reads CASSLEGQYEQYF. DNA of the CDR3: TGTGCCAGCAGCTTAGAGGGACAGTACGAGCAGTACTTC.